This T cell receptor (beta chain) is from a study of neurological immune-mediated disorders. TCRdb redid the calling of the 5' RACE reads with MiXCR, one entry per CDR3 protein. In the table there are 55,000 to 85,000 distinct CDR3 sequences, about 3% of which are singletons. V was clipped by 0 bases and J by 9 bases; unmatched bases: 6. In germline, CDR1 is MGHRA, CDR2 YSYEKL. This CDR3 is 15 amino acids long. Ten or more counts support this clonotype. This clonotype was sampled from a woman aged 50 to 65 with multiple sclerosis. The chain couples TRBV4-1 to TRBJ1-5; 9 bases line up with TRBD1. The sequenced material came from PBMCs. The CDR3 DNA reads TGCGCCAGCAGCCAAGAGGGGACAGGGTATACGCCCCAGCATTTT. This codes for CASSQEGTGYTPQHF.